Below are 18 T cell receptor beta chains sequenced from a single sample in a study of PD-1 blockade in classical Hodgkin lymphoma. Data came from immunoSEQ multiplex PCR; TCRdb stores just in-frame clones and leaves some out. The sample consists of nearly 20,000 clones, approximately 80% of them appearing once. Time point noted: cycle 4 day 1 (C4D1), after six to seven weeks of nivolumab. In every patient, relapse followed autologous stem cell transplantation, while exposure to brentuximab vedotin differed. Sequenced here: peripheral blood mononuclear cells (PBMCs), sampled before the fourth cycle of nivolumab. These receptors all stem from a human donor with classical Hodgkin lymphoma.

This clone was found once. This chain uses TRBV10-2 with TRBJ2-3, with unresolved D. CDR1 and CDR2 from the germline V gene are WSHSY and SAAADI. There are 14 residues in the CDR3. Deletions cut 2 bases from V and 2 bases from J, with 8 bases between. The CDR3 DNA reads as TGCGCCAGCAGTGAGGGCAGGCTCACAGATACGCAGTATTTT. It codes for CASSEGRLTDTQYF.

This clone was picked up a small number of times. The chain has TRBV19 and TRBJ2-2; no clear D. Germline V gives CDR1 LNHDA, CDR2 SQIVND (reference sequence). The CDR3 consists of 15 residues. V lost 6 bases to trimming and J lost 4 bases, with 15 bases between them. CDR3 sequence: CASRPWADFTGELFF. The CDR3, as DNA: TGTGCCAGTAGGCCATGGGCAGATTTCACCGGGGAGCTGTTTTTT.

The V gene is TRBV7-2, the J gene TRBJ2-7, with TRBD2 matching 11 bases. The trim removed 4 bases at V and 6 bases at J, leaving 8 bases unmatched. This CDR3 has 15 residues. The germline CDR1 and CDR2 sequences are SGHTA and FQGNSA. The CDR3 is CASSSKLAGVGEQYF. In DNA form, the CDR3 reads TGTGCCAGCAGCTCGAAACTAGCGGGAGTTGGCGAGCAGTACTTC.

The chain carries TRBV11-2 and TRBJ2-5; D perhaps matches TRBD2 (5 bases). This CDR3 comprises 17 residues. V was trimmed by 5 bases and J by 2 bases, leaving 21 bases between them. Germline V gene data show CDR1 as SGHAT and CDR2 as FQNNGV. CDR3 in amino acids: CASSPPVAVRGQETQYF. The CDR3 DNA follows: TGTGCCAGCAGCCCACCAGTGGCGGTCCGGGGACAAGAGACCCAGTACTTC.

The chain combines TRBV30 with TRBJ2-7, with a weak D call TRBD1 (5 bases). In germline, CDR1 is GTSNPN, CDR2 SVGIG (reference sequence). The V end lost 4 bases, the J end lost 5 bases, and 12 bases lay between the germline ends. The CDR3 covers 12 residues. CDR3 sequence: CAWILGDHEQYF. The CDR3 DNA reads as TGTGCCTGGATCCTAGGGGATCACGAGCAGTACTTC.

Within the sample, this clone is medium-sized (0.01 to 0.1%). The chain combines TRBV25-1 with TRBJ2-7; TRBD1 matches 9 bases. Germline-derived CDR1 and CDR2 are MGHDK and SYGVNS. V shed 6 bases, J shed 1 base, and the junction held 10 bases outside the gene matches. The CDR3 runs to 16 residues. As DNA, the CDR3 is TGTGCCAGCAGGCTCAACAGGGGGCAAGGGTCCTACGAGCAGTACTTC. Protein sequence: CASRLNRGQGSYEQYF.

The chain has TRBV5-1 and TRBJ2-7, with D unclear. The CDR3 runs 14 residues. V lost 0 bases and J 2 bases, leaving 9 bases between the germline ends. Germline values: CDR1 SGHRS, CDR2 YFSETQ. The CDR3 sequence: CASSLGRTTYEQYF. Written as DNA, the CDR3 is TGCGCCAGCAGCTTGGGGCGTACGACCTACGAGCAGTACTTC. Based on the CDR3 plus reference TRBV5-1 and TRBJ2-7, the full variable domain is KAGVTQTPRYLIKTRGQQVTLSCSPISGHRSVSWYQQTPGQGLQFLFEYFSETQRNKGNFPGRFSGRQFSNSRSEMNVSTLELGDSALYLCASSLGRTTYEQYFGPGTRLTVT.

This clone is labeled medium-sized. The chain employs TRBV10-2 and TRBJ1-5; a possible D gene is TRBD1 (5 bases). Germline-derived CDR1 and CDR2 are WSHSY and SAAADI. The CDR3 contains 13 residues. V was cut by 4 bases and J by 7 bases, with 11 bases left in between. The CDR3: CASSGGLSQPQHF. The DNA for the CDR3 is TGCGCCAGCAGTGGGGGACTCAGCCAGCCCCAGCATTTT.

This clone showed up just a few times. This sequence joins TRBV11-3 and TRBJ1-2; 7 nucleotides agree with TRBD1. Looked up from germline, CDR1 is SGHNT and CDR2 is YENEEA. Losses at the gene ends were 4 bases for V and 8 bases for J; bases not matched to a gene: 4. The CDR3 is 12 amino acids. The CDR3 DNA reads as TGTGCCAGCAGCTCGTACAGGGGCGGCTACACCTTC. Translating it yields CASSSYRGGYTF.

This clone has just a few counts. The rearrangement links TRBV6-1 to TRBJ2-1; maybe TRBD2 (6 bases). This CDR3 has 13 amino acids. In germline, CDR1 is MNHNS, CDR2 SASEGT. V gave up 8 bases and J gave up 8 bases, with 16 bases separating them. DNA of the CDR3: TGTGCCAGCGGAGTAGAGGGGAGGTATGAGCAGTTCTTC. It is translated as CASGVEGRYEQFF.

The chain is built from TRBV7-9 and TRBJ2-1; no definite D call. The CDR3 loop spans 14 amino acids. Germline CDR1 is SEHNR and CDR2 is FQNEAQ (reference sequence). V was pared by 2 bases and J by 1 base, with 6 bases between. CDR3 sequence: CASSLLRSYNEQFF. DNA for the CDR3: TGTGCCAGCAGCTTACTGAGGTCCTACAATGAGCAGTTCTTC. The full variable domain, its missing parts supplied by reference TRBV7-9 and TRBJ2-1, is DTGVSQNPRHKITKRGQNVTFRCDPISEHNRLYWYRQTLGQGPEFLTYFQNEAQLEKSRLLSDRFSAERPKGSFSTLEIQRTEQGDSAMYLCASSLLRSYNEQFFGPGTRLTVL.

Here the CDR3 DNA reads TGTGCCAGTAGTATGACATTCCCCGTAGAAGAGGGCAATCAGCCCCAGCATTTT. Translation gives CASSMTFPVEEGNQPQHF. The genes are TRBV19 and TRBJ1-5; D is undetermined. The CDR3 has 18 amino acids. Germline V gene lookup returns CDR1 LNHDA and CDR2 SQIVND (reference sequence). V lost 3 bases to trimming and J lost 2 bases, with 20 bases between them.

The CDR3 region is CASSDQRGVIAKNIQYF. CDR3 nucleotide sequence: TGTGCCAGCAGTGACCAGCGGGGGGTTATAGCCAAAAACATTCAGTACTTC. The V call is TRBV6-1, the J call TRBJ2-4; 9 bases line up with TRBD2. Germline V lookup: CDR1 MNHNS, CDR2 SASEGT. J was trimmed by 0 bases and V by 3 bases; bases with no gene match: 6. The CDR3 is 17 amino acids.

This rearrangement joins TRBV29-1 to TRBJ1-2; D remains ambiguous. The CDR3 has 11 amino acids. From germline, CDR1 is SQVTM and CDR2 ANQGSEA. V was shortened by 4 bases and J by 6 bases, with 9 bases between the two germline ends. The CDR3 region has the DNA TGCAGCGTTGGGTCGGCCCATGGCTACACCTTC. Translating gives CSVGSAHGYTF.

This chain connects TRBV7-9 to TRBJ2-6, with D hard to call. CDR3 length: 15 amino acids. Germline V gene lookup returns CDR1 SEHNR and CDR2 FQNEAQ (reference sequence). Trimming removed 4 bases at V and 0 bases at J, with 7 bases between. As DNA, the CDR3 is TGTGCCAGCAGCTCGCCGGTCTCTGGGGCCAACGTCCTGACTTTC. It yields the protein CASSSPVSGANVLTF.

This chain joins TRBV19 and TRBJ2-7; 7 nucleotides line up with TRBD2. After removal of 5 bases from V and 8 bases from J, the junction contained 3 bases not matched to a gene. The CDR3 spans 11 residues. Germline-derived CDR1 and CDR2 are LNHDA and SQIVND (reference sequence). The CDR3 here is CASSEGLKQYF. The CDR3 nucleotides read TGTGCCAGTAGTGAGGGACTAAAGCAGTACTTC.

This chain links TRBV6-1 with TRBJ1-5, with D possibly matching TRBD1 (6 bases). Looked up from germline, CDR1 is MNHNS and CDR2 is SASEGT. V was pared by 2 bases and J by 9 bases, with 20 bases between. CDR3 size: 16 residues. In DNA form, the CDR3 reads TGTGCCAGCAGTGAAATCCTGGACAGCGGACCCTTGCCCCAGCATTTT. Amino acids: CASSEILDSGPLPQHF.

This chain joins TRBV5-4 and TRBJ2-2; TRBD2 matches 7 bases. Germline lookup yields CDR1 SGHNT and CDR2 YYREEE (reference sequence). The CDR3 extends over 16 amino acids. The junction had 10 bases not matched to a gene; V was cut back by 4 bases and J by 4 bases. The CDR3 spells CASSAEAGFSTGELFF. DNA for the CDR3: TGTGCCAGCAGCGCCGAAGCGGGATTTTCCACCGGGGAGCTGTTTTTT.